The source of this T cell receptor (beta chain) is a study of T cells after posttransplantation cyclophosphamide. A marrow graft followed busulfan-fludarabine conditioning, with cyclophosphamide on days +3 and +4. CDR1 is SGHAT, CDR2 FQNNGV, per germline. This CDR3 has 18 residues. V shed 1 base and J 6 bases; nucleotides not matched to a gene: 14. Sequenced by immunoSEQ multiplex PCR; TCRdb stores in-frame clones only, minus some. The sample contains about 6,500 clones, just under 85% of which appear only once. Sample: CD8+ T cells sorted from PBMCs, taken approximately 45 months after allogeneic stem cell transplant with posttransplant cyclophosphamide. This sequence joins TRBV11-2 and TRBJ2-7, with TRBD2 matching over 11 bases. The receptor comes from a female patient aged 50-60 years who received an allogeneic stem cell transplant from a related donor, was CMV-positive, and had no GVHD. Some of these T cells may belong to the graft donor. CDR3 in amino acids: CASSLAFLAGGPLGEQYF. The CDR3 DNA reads TGTGCCAGCAGCTTAGCGTTTTTAGCGGGAGGGCCTCTTGGCGAGCAGTACTTC.